This T cell receptor beta chain was sequenced in a study of T cells in Graves' hyperthyroidism and ophthalmopathy. The overall study: Peripheral blood was secured at the point of initial diagnosis, before any treatment. Study-wide results and limits: Before onset, by a median of around 6.1 months, the model predicted ophthalmopathy. Blood also carried most thyroid clonotypes expanded above 0.001.

Ophthalmopathy cases met thresholds of Clinical Activity Score at least 3, NOSPECS grade at least 4 and duration under 3 months. In its sample, this clonotype was seen many times. The antigen is unknown. It was RNA transcripts that yielded the amplified TCR beta CDR3 regions. Using the HTBI primer set, a first-round RT-PCR was run on the TCR CDR3. TCRdb re-called the multiplex PCR reads through MiXCR, storing one row per CDR3 protein. The table records around 490,000 distinct CDR3 sequences, nearly 20% of them present only once. The ends lost 1 base at V and 4 bases at J; junction bases unmatched: 3. In germline, CDR1 is SGHRS, CDR2 YFSETQ. The CDR3 is 14 residues long.

The TCR was taken from a man between 35 and 55 years old with Graves' ophthalmopathy. The chain has TRBV5-1 and TRBJ2-3; 7 bases map to TRBD1. The specimen sequenced was blood. For the CDR3, the DNA is TGCGCCAGCAGCTTGAGCACAGGGGCAGATACGCAGTATTTT. Translated, it gives CASSLSTGADTQYF.